A single sample gave rise to the 12 T cell receptor beta chains below, sequenced in a study of T cell responses to AZD1222 COVID-19 vaccine. This table comes from immunoSEQ multiplex PCR, and its TCRdb copy is limited to in-frame clones, with some not included. The profile shows roughly 100,000 clones, around 94% of them singletons. The specimen was peripheral blood, collected on day 0 of AZD1222 vaccination. All receptors come from an adult in good health.

The chain uses TRBV19 and TRBJ1-1; D gene ambiguous. This CDR3 has 13 amino acids. Trimming left V 7 bases short and J 5 bases short, with 14 bases between. CDR1 LNHDA and CDR2 SQIVND come from the germline V gene (reference sequence). The DNA of the CDR3 is TGTGCCAGTACCAATGCCCGGGCAACTGAAGCTTTCTTT. Encoded protein: CASTNARATEAFF.

V and J are TRBV6-1 and TRBJ1-1; unclear D gene. Trimming stripped 2 bases from V and 8 bases from J, with 21 bases between. The CDR3 runs 16 residues. CDR1 MNHNS and CDR2 SASEGT come from the germline V gene. The CDR3 DNA follows: TGTGCCAGCAGTGAAATAACAACAACTCGTAGCGGGGAAGCTTTCTTT. This encodes CASSEITTTRSGEAFF.

The chain combines TRBV28 with TRBJ2-7; 9 nucleotides match TRBD1. Germline CDR1 reads MDHEN; CDR2 reads SYDVKM. The CDR3 runs 16 residues. Trimming took 4 bases from V and 5 from J; bases not matched to a gene: 12. The CDR3 spells CASSSPGTGLRNEQYF. The CDR3 nucleotides are TGTGCCAGCAGTTCCCCCGGGACAGGGTTGAGGAACGAGCAGTACTTC.

This chain joins TRBV9 and TRBJ1-2; the match to TRBD1 covers 7 bases. The CDR3 is made up of 14 amino acids. V shed 4 bases and J 3 bases; nucleotides not matched to a gene: 6. Germline CDR1 SGDLS, CDR2 YYNGEE. The CDR3 nucleotides read TGTGCCAGCAGCTATTCAACAGGGGACTATGGCTACACCTTC. Its translation is CASSYSTGDYGYTF.

The genes are TRBV6-4 and TRBJ1-2, with D tentatively TRBD1 (5 bases). This CDR3 contains 15 residues. V lost 0 bases and J lost 4, with 12 bases in between. Looked up from germline, CDR1 is MRHNA and CDR2 is SNTAGT. CDR3 sequence: CASSDSTDTSYGYTF. The CDR3 bases are TGTGCCAGCAGTGACTCGACAGACACCTCCTATGGCTACACCTTC.

This chain uses TRBV19 with TRBJ2-3, with 9 positions matching TRBD2. V was pared by 8 bases and J by 4 bases, with 10 bases of the junction left unmatched. The V gene's germline CDR1 is LNHDA and CDR2 SQIVND (reference sequence). This CDR3 has 15 amino acids. The CDR3 sequence: CASAPSGGLPDTQYF. The CDR3 coding sequence is TGTGCCAGTGCCCCCAGCGGGGGGCTCCCAGATACGCAGTATTTT.

The CDR3 region is CASSISPHSGGTEAFF. The CDR3 DNA is TGTGCCAGTAGTATATCCCCCCACAGTGGGGGGACTGAAGCTTTCTTT. This chain uses TRBV19 with TRBJ1-1; the D gene is possibly TRBD1 (5 bases). The CDR3 contains 16 residues. V was cut by 2 bases and J by 5 bases, with 18 bases left in between. Looked up from germline, CDR1 is LNHDA and CDR2 is SQIVND (reference sequence).

This clone was counted a single time. The chain recombines TRBV6-2 or TRBV6-3 with TRBJ2-7; 10 nucleotides agree with TRBD2. V gave up 2 bases and J gave up 2 bases; unmatched junction bases: 3. This CDR3 is built from 15 residues. The germline CDR1 and CDR2 sequences are MNHEY and SVGEGT. CDR3 bases: TGTGCCAGCAGTTACAAAGCGGGAGGGCCCTACGAGCAGTACTTC. Encoded protein: CASSYKAGGPYEQYF.

V gene TRBV28 combines with J gene TRBJ1-5, with D possibly matching TRBD1 (6 bases). V was pared by 6 bases and J by 6 bases, with 21 bases between. The CDR3 is 16 amino acids. The V gene's germline CDR1 is MDHEN and CDR2 SYDVKM. CDR3 sequence reads: CASSRIGGEGGQPQHF. The DNA for the CDR3 is TGTGCCAGCAGCCGAATAGGGGGGGAGGGAGGTCAGCCCCAGCATTTT.

J is TRBJ2-1 and V is TRBV19; 11 bases fit TRBD2. Germline values: CDR1 LNHDA, CDR2 SQIVND (reference sequence). This CDR3 spans 15 amino acids. With 6 bases clipped from V and 7 bases from J, the junction kept 8 bases outside the gene matches. CDR3 in DNA: TGTGCCAGTAGATGGCTAGCGGGAGGAGAAAATGAGCAGTTCTTC. This sequence encodes CASRWLAGGENEQFF.

V and J are TRBV19 and TRBJ1-3; D remains unclear. CDR3 length equals 12 residues. The V and J ends lost 6 bases and 2 bases respectively, with 5 bases between them. Looked up from germline, CDR1 is LNHDA and CDR2 is SQIVND (reference sequence). The CDR3 sequence is CASRSAGNTIYF. CDR3 nucleotide sequence: TGTGCCAGTAGGTCAGCTGGAAACACCATATATTTT.

V gene TRBV19 combines with J gene TRBJ2-5; the D gene is possibly TRBD1 (6 bases). Trimming took 7 bases from V and 1 from J, leaving 16 bases between them. This CDR3 is 15 amino acids long. Germline V gene sequence: CDR1 LNHDA, CDR2 SQIVND (reference sequence). The CDR3 DNA is TGTGCCAGTAAAACTTCCAGGGGCCGCCAAGAGACCCAGTACTTC. Translation: CASKTSRGRQETQYF.